The 5 T cell receptor beta chains below all came from one sample that was sequenced in a study of blood T cell repertoires in COVID-19. Measured with immunoSEQ multiplex PCR; TCRdb has only the in-frame clones, and not every one. The data show about 59,000 clones, around 67% seen once. Source material: peripheral blood. Receptors were obtained from a woman in her 50s with active or convalescent COVID-19.

This sequence joins TRBV5-4 and TRBJ2-3; tentative D call: TRBD2 (6 bases). CDR1 is SGHNT, CDR2 YYREEE, per germline (reference sequence). This CDR3 is built from 15 residues. With 4 bases removed from V and 2 bases from J, the gap between germline ends came to 14 bases. CDR3 sequence reads: CASSVYGGTTDTQYF. The CDR3 DNA follows: TGTGCCAGCAGCGTTTATGGCGGGACCACAGATACGCAGTATTTT.

V gene TRBV4-2 combines with J gene TRBJ2-7; 16 bases map to TRBD2. In germline, CDR1 is LGHNA, CDR2 YNFKEQ. The ends lost 0 bases at V and 2 bases at J; junction bases unmatched: 7. The CDR3 has 19 residues. CDR3 nucleotide sequence: TGTGCCAGCAGCCAAGAAGTGGGACTAGCGGGAGGGACTACCTACGAGCAGTACTTC. Translation: CASSQEVGLAGGTTYEQYF.

V and J are TRBV19 and TRBJ2-5, with 7 bases that match TRBD1. The CDR3 runs 15 residues. Trimming at V came to 3 bases and at J to 0 bases, leaving 4 bases not matched to a gene. Per the germline V gene, CDR1 is LNHDA and CDR2 is SQIVND (reference sequence). CDR3 bases: TGTGCCAGTAGTATGGGAGACAGGGACCAAGAGACCCAGTACTTC. Protein sequence: CASSMGDRDQETQYF.

This clone was observed a few times. The rearrangement uses TRBV7-6 and TRBJ2-1; TRBD1 aligns across 8 bases. The V gene end was trimmed by 1 base and the J gene end by 5 bases; junction bases not matched to a gene: 1. The CDR3 totals 14 residues. Germline CDR1 SGHVS, CDR2 FNYEAQ. The CDR3 reads CASSLGGQDNEQFF. In DNA form, the CDR3 reads TGTGCCAGCAGCTTAGGGGGACAGGACAATGAGCAGTTCTTC.

CDR3 residues: CASSHRQVSYEQYF. The DNA for the CDR3 is TGTGCCAGCAGCCACAGACAGGTCTCCTACGAGCAGTACTTC. J is TRBJ2-7 and V is TRBV7-9; D perhaps matches TRBD1 (6 bases). This CDR3 has 14 residues. The V end lost 5 bases, the J end lost 0 bases, and 11 bases lay between the germline ends. The germline CDR1 and CDR2 sequences are SEHNR and FQNEAQ (reference sequence).